This T cell receptor (beta chain) was sequenced in a study of PD-1 blockade in classical Hodgkin lymphoma. Whole-study results and caveats: Patients newly diagnosed and complete responders had comparable baseline diversity.

This clone was seen a single time. What it binds is not known. This CDR3 comprises 15 residues. The J segment lost 6 bases and the V segment lost 2 bases, leaving 5 bases of the junction unmatched. From germline, CDR1 is SGHVS and CDR2 FQNEAQ. Clones were read by immunoSEQ multiplex PCR, and TCRdb kept only the in-frame ones, dropping some. The sample holds about 40,000 clones; about 90% are singletons and the top ten take 9%. Following autologous stem cell transplantation, relapse occurred in every patient, and exposure to brentuximab vedotin varied. This rearrangement joins TRBV7-8 to TRBJ2-7; TRBD2 matches at 12 bases. The clonotype was recovered from a human donor with classical Hodgkin lymphoma. Sequenced material: peripheral blood mononuclear cells (PBMCs), taken at baseline. In nucleotides, the CDR3 is TGTGCCAGCAGCTTACTAGCGGGGGGGCCGGGCGAGCAGTACTTC. It codes for CASSLLAGGPGEQYF.